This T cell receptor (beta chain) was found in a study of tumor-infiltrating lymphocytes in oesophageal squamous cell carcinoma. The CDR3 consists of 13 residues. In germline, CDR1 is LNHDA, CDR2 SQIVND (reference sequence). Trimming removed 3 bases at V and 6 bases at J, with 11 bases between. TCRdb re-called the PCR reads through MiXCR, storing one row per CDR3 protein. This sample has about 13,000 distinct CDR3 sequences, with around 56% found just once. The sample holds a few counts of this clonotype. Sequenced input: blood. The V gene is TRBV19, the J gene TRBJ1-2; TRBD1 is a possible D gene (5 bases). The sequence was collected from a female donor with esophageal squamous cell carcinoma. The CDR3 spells CASSIQGWHGYTF. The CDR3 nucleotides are TGTGCCAGTAGTATTCAGGGTTGGCATGGCTACACCTTC. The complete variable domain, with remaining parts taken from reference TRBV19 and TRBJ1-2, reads DGGITQSPKYLFRKEGQNVTLSCEQNLNHDAMYWYRQDPGQGLRLIYYSQIVNDFQKGDIAEGYSVSREKKESFPLTVTSAQKNPTAFYLCASSIQGWHGYTFGSGTRLTVV.